The clone carrying this T cell receptor beta chain was seen at least ten times. Time point meaning: newly diagnosed GD, antithyroid drugs for less than 3 months. RNA isolated from PBMCs was used to make the TCR library. The sample originates from a study of regulatory T cells in long-lasting Graves disease. CDR3 regions were amplified by Arm-PCR using iRepertoire HTBI primers to build TCR beta libraries. Each CDR3 protein is one row after TCRdb ran MiXCR on the multiplex PCR reads. The table records 200,000 to 250,000 distinct CDR3 sequences, about a sixth of them present only once. The CDR3 is 15 residues long. Deletions cut 5 bases from V and 0 bases from J, with 11 bases between. CDR1 SEHNR and CDR2 FQNEAQ come from the germline V gene (reference sequence).

The TCR sequence derives from a female donor with Graves disease. Specimen: peripheral blood mononuclear cells (PBMCs), collected at new diagnosis, from a patient treated with antithyroid drugs. The chain employs TRBV7-9 and TRBJ1-3, with D possibly matching TRBD1 (5 bases). DNA for the CDR3: TGTGCCAGCAGCCACGGGACGGGCTCTGGAAACACCATATATTTT. It is translated as CASSHGTGSGNTIYF.